Listed here is a single TCR beta chain. The antigen remains undetermined. The source of the sample is a study of glioma-infiltrating T cells after dendritic cell vaccination. CDR1 is GTSNPN, CDR2 SVGIG, per germline (reference sequence). V was clipped by 1 base and J by 7 bases, with 11 bases between them. CDR3 length equals 13 residues. The study's findings and limits: The cohort had few patients with full blood and tumor sets.

Assay: immunoSEQ multiplex PCR; the TCRdb copy retains only in-frame clones and omits some. The sample contains 99,000 or so clones, approximately 80% of which appear only once. Time point defined: after dendritic cell vaccination, including at tumor progression/relapse. This sequence was found in a human donor with glioblastoma. V and J are TRBV30 and TRBJ1-5, with D possibly TRBD1 on 5 matching bases. Specimen: blood, collected after dendritic cell vaccination. The CDR3 nucleotides read TGTGCCTGGAGTGGGCGGGGGGGACAGCCCCAGCATTTT. This translates into CAWSGRGGQPQHF.